This TCR beta chain was identified during a study of blood T cell repertoires in COVID-19. For the study at large: COVID-19 samples from acute and convalescent phases originated in the United States, Italy and Spain. PBMCs, B-cell-depleted T cells, or T cells provided the cDNA or gDNA that made up the material.

Original processing methods: The authors estimated nucleated cell counts from reference gene primer amplification. Libraries were prepared by immunoSEQ multiplex PCR; TCRdb keeps only in-frame clonotypes and omits some of them. The V and J calls and the clone size are those of that table, but D and trimming were determined from the DNA. The data show hundreds of thousands of clones, about nine tenths seen once. The CDR3 has 13 amino acids. In germline, CDR1 is MNHEY, CDR2 SVGAGI. Trimming left V 2 bases short and J 1 base short, with 5 bases between. This receptor was obtained from a middle-aged woman who had recovered from COVID-19. Sequenced: peripheral blood. The J gene is TRBJ1-1, the V gene TRBV6-5; D remains unclear. The CDR3 reads CASSYQWNTEAFF. The CDR3 DNA sequence: TGTGCCAGCAGTTACCAGTGGAACACTGAAGCTTTCTTT.